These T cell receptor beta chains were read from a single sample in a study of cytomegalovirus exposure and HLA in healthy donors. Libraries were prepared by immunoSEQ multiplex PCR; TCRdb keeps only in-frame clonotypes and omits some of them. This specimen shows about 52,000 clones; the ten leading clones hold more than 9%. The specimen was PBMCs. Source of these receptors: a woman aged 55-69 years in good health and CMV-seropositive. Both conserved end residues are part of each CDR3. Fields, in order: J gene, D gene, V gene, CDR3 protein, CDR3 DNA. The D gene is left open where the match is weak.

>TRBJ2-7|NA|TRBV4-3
CASSPSFPAGEQYF
TGCGCCAGCAGCCCCTCTTTCCCGGCGGGGGAGCAGTACTTC
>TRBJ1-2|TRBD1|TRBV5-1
CASRVTGAFYGYTF
TGCGCCAGCAGGGTGACAGGGGCCTTCTATGGCTACACCTTC
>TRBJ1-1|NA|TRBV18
CASSPNRATNTEAFF
TGTGCCAGCTCACCTAACAGGGCTACTAACACTGAAGCTTTCTTT
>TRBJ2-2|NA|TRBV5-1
CASSLVVGDTGELFF
TGCGCCAGCAGCTTGGTGGTCGGGGACACCGGGGAGCTGTTTTTT
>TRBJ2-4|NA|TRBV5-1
CASSLDRAKNIQYF
TGCGCCAGCAGCTTGGACAGGGCCAAAAACATTCAGTACTTC
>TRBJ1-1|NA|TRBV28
CASNPNMNTEAFF
TGTGCCAGCAACCCAAACATGAACACTGAAGCTTTCTTT
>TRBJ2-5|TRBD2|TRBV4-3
CASSQDTALSGGSGTQYF
TGCGCCAGCAGCCAAGATACAGCTCTGTCGGGGGGAAGTGGGACCCAGTACTTC
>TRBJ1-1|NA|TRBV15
CATSRAPHGETEAFF
TGTGCCACCAGCAGAGCTCCCCACGGGGAGACTGAAGCTTTCTTT
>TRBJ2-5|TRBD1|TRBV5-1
CASSSGTGGTRTQYF
TGCGCCAGCAGCTCCGGGACAGGGGGGACACGGACCCAGTACTTC
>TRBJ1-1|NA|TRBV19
CASSWGRAGTEAFF
TGTGCCAGTAGTTGGGGCAGGGCCGGCACTGAAGCTTTCTTT
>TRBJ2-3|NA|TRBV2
CASRGGNFTDTQYF
TGTGCCAGCAGGGGGGGAAATTTCACAGATACGCAGTATTTT
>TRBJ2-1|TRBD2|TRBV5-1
CASSSGTSPDNEQFF
TGCGCCAGCAGCTCCGGGACTAGCCCCGACAATGAGCAGTTCTTC
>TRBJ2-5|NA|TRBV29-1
CSVQPGEETQYF
TGCAGCGTCCAGCCAGGGGAAGAGACCCAGTACTTC
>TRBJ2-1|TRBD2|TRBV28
CASSFRLAVTRGEQFF
TGTGCCAGCAGTTTCCGACTAGCGGTAACCAGGGGTGAGCAGTTCTTC
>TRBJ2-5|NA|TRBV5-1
CASRVVGGGAETQYF
TGCGCCAGCAGGGTGGTTGGAGGGGGGGCGGAGACCCAGTACTTC
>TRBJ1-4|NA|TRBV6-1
CASTHSQGRKLFF
TGTGCCAGCACCCATAGCCAGGGTAGAAAACTGTTTTTT
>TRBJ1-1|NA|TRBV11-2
CAIQGLVMNTEAFF
TGTGCCATTCAGGGGCTTGTGATGAACACTGAAGCTTTCTTT
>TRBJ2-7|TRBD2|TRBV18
CASSPLGTSDEQYF
TGTGCCAGCTCACCATTAGGGACTAGCGACGAGCAGTACTTC
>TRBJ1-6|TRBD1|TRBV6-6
CASSGVQGAGNSPLHF
TGTGCCAGCAGTGGCGTACAGGGGGCAGGTAATTCACCCCTCCACTTT
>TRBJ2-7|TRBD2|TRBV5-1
CASSLTSGSSYEQYF
TGCGCCAGCAGCTTAACTAGCGGTAGCTCCTACGAGCAGTACTTC
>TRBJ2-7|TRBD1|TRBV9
CASSPRGQGEYQQYF
TGTGCCAGCAGCCCACGGGGACAGGGAGAGTACCAGCAGTACTTC
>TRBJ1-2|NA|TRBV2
CASSIAGRGYTF
TGTGCCAGCAGTATAGCAGGGCGAGGCTACACCTTC
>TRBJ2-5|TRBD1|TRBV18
CASSPRQGVETQYF
TGTGCCAGCTCACCACGACAGGGCGTCGAGACCCAGTACTTC
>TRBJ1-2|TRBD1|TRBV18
CASSPRDSPRGYTF
TGTGCCAGCTCACCCCGGGACAGCCCTCGCGGCTACACCTTC
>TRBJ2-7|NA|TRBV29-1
CSVLEAYEQYF
TGCAGCGTTTTAGAAGCCTACGAGCAGTACTTC
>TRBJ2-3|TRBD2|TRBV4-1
CASSLGGTTTDTQYF
TGCGCCAGCAGCCTCGGGGGGACTACCACAGATACGCAGTATTTT
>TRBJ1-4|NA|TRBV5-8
CASSLVEGKATNEKLFF
TGTGCCAGCAGCTTGGTGGAGGGAAAGGCAACTAATGAAAAACTGTTTTTT
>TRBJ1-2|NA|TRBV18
CASSPSLSNYGYTF
TGTGCCAGCTCACCCTCCCTGTCTAACTATGGCTACACCTTC
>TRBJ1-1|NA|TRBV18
CASSPMANTEAFF
TGTGCCAGCTCACCAATGGCGAACACTGAAGCTTTCTTT
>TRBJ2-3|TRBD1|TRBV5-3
CARSWGTGGMTDTQYF
TGTGCCAGAAGCTGGGGGACAGGGGGTATGACAGATACGCAGTATTTT
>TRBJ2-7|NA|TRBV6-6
CASSIGGVINEQYF
TGTGCCAGCAGTATAGGGGGGGTCATCAACGAGCAGTACTTC
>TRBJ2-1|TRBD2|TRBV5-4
CASRPTSDSYNEQFF
TGTGCCAGCAGACCCACTAGCGATTCCTACAATGAGCAGTTCTTC
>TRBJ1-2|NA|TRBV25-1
CASREDGDGYTF
TGTGCCAGCAGGGAGGACGGCGATGGCTACACCTTC
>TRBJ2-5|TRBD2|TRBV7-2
CASSWRLAGGETQYF
TGTGCCAGCAGCTGGCGACTAGCGGGGGGGGAGACCCAGTACTTC
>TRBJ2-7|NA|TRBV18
CASTDLAQQHWEQYF
TGTGCCAGTACCGATCTGGCCCAACAGCACTGGGAGCAGTACTTC
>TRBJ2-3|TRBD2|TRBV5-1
CASSLGNSGSTDTQYF
TGCGCCAGCAGCTTGGGGAATAGCGGGAGCACAGATACGCAGTATTTT
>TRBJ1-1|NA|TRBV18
CASSPIVPLTMNTEAFF
TGTGCCAGCTCACCAATAGTCCCACTTACTATGAACACTGAAGCTTTCTTT
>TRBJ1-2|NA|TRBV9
CASSARGDKGYTF
TGTGCCAGCAGCGCCCGGGGAGATAAAGGCTACACCTTC
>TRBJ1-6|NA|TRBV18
CASSPGHGVAPLHF
TGTGCCAGCTCACCGGGACATGGAGTCGCACCCCTCCACTTT
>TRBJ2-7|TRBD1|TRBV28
CASSLAGTGPEQYF
TGTGCCAGCAGTTTAGCAGGGACAGGGCCCGAGCAGTACTTC